This TCR beta chain emerged from a study of siplizumab effects on memory and regulatory T cells. Produced via immunoSEQ multiplex PCR; TCRdb's table is partial and in-frame only. The sample includes over 100,000 clones, about 91% of them seen just once. The CDR3 extends over 15 amino acids. V dropped 4 bases and J dropped 10 bases, with 20 bases sitting between them. CDR1 MGHRA and CDR2 YSYEKL come from the germline V gene. Regarding the study as a whole: To unstimulated subsets, only a minor fraction of alloreactive clones could be mapped. Researchers did not confirm the suppressive function of proliferating Tregs from siplizumab cultures. Memory cells seemed less diverse than naive T cells, which also seemed major contributors to the alloresponse. Researchers could not give a naive or memory phenotype to roughly 75-95% of proliferating CD4+ or CD8+ clones.

About this clone itself: Its matching antigen is unknown.

The chain carries TRBV4-1 and TRBJ1-5; D is possibly TRBD1 (6 bases). The source of this sequence is a human donor in good health. The sample was Tregs sorted from blood. The CDR3 sequence: CASSLLPGGPNPQHF. DNA for the CDR3: TGCGCCAGCAGCCTCCTGCCGGGGGGGCCCAATCCCCAGCATTTT.